This entry is about one T cell receptor (beta chain). No antigen is known for it. This record comes from a study of a mutant IDH1 vaccine in newly diagnosed glioma. Study-wide background: Every participant had undergone radiotherapy, temozolomide, or both before, and most underwent both.

Indicated time point: week 5, during vaccination. Vaccination used 300 ug of mutant IDH1 20-mer peptide per dose, with topical imiquimod. Each tumor in the donors was a new WHO grade 3 or 4 astrocytoma, IDH1-mutant and ATRX-lost. This table comes from immunoSEQ multiplex PCR, and its TCRdb copy is limited to in-frame clones, with some not included. The sample lists about 40,000 clones, approximately 91% occurring once. The sample in question was PBMCs, obtained from a glioma patient whose treatment included an IDH1 peptide vaccine. The TCR was taken from a man aged 50-60 years with glioma.

CDR3 sequence: CATSRADRNTEAFF. CDR3 bases: TGTGCCACCAGCAGAGCGGACCGGAACACTGAAGCTTTCTTT. The chain couples TRBV15 to TRBJ1-1; D ambiguous. This CDR3 has 14 residues. Germline CDR1 and CDR2: LNHNV and YYDKDF (reference sequence). The V gene lost 1 base and the J gene lost 1 base, with 7 bases spanning the gap.